This is a list of T cell receptor beta chains from one sample in a study of cytomegalovirus exposure and HLA in healthy donors. Some clones are missing from TCRdb's copy, which holds only in-frame ones; the method was immunoSEQ multiplex PCR. The sample holds tens of thousands of clones, more than 55% seen once. The sample consisted of PBMCs. These receptors originate from a woman in her thirties in good health and CMV-seropositive. Each CDR3 is given with its conserved first and last residue. A D gene is named only where the DNA matches it firmly. Clone size is not always given. Where it is, it says once, few, many or a class for expanded clones.

d_gene	abundance	v_gene	j_gene	CDR3aa	CDR3nt
NA	NA	TRBV14	TRBJ1-2	CASSQQDTYGYAF	TGTGCCAGCAGCCAACAGGACACCTATGGCTACGCCTTC
NA	NA	TRBV15	TRBJ1-6	CATSRDRGDNSPLHF	TGTGCCACCAGCAGAGATCGGGGGGATAATTCACCCCTCCACTTT
TRBD1	NA	TRBV4-1	TRBJ1-5	CASSRGQGNQPQHF	TGCGCCAGCAGCAGGGGACAGGGGAATCAGCCCCAGCATTTT
TRBD1	NA	TRBV5-1	TRBJ1-3	CASSLRDRVSGNTIYF	TGCGCCAGCAGCTTGAGGGACAGGGTTTCTGGAAACACCATATATTTT
NA	NA	TRBV9	TRBJ2-4	CASGRGESNIQYF	TGTGCCAGCGGACGCGGGGAATCAAACATTCAGTACTTC
TRBD1	NA	TRBV19	TRBJ1-1	CASRTGGRLSTEAFF	TGTGCCAGTAGGACAGGGGGTCGTTTGAGCACTGAAGCTTTCTTT
NA	NA	TRBV13	TRBJ1-2	CASSLGRAREGYGYTF	TGTGCCAGCAGCTTAGGCCGAGCCAGGGAGGGCTATGGCTACACCTTC
TRBD2	few	TRBV12-5	TRBJ2-7	CASGLRLAEHEQYF	TGTGCTAGTGGTTTAAGACTAGCGGAACACGAGCAGTACTTC
NA	NA	TRBV27	TRBJ1-6	CASKPGGSNSPLHF	TGTGCCAGCAAACCGGGGGGGAGTAATTCACCCCTCCACTTT
NA	NA	TRBV11-2	TRBJ2-3	CASSLIRVDTQYF	TGTGCCAGCAGCTTAATCAGGGTCGATACGCAGTATTTT
NA	NA	TRBV28	TRBJ1-2	CASRWGGSDYGYTF	TGTGCCAGCAGATGGGGAGGGTCAGACTATGGCTACACCTTC
TRBD1	NA	TRBV9	TRBJ1-2	CASSSGGQAYGYTF	TGTGCCAGCAGCTCAGGAGGACAGGCCTATGGCTACACCTTC
TRBD1	few	TRBV19	TRBJ1-1	CASSTRQGMLTPEAFF	TGTGCCAGTAGTACCCGACAGGGAATGCTCACCCCTGAAGCTTTCTTT
NA	NA	TRBV30	TRBJ2-7	CATLSGQSYEQYF	TGTGCCACCCTATCAGGACAGTCATACGAGCAGTACTTC
TRBD1	NA	TRBV15	TRBJ1-1	CATSRNPGGMNTEAFF	TGTGCCACCAGCAGAAACCCAGGGGGCATGAACACTGAAGCTTTCTTT
NA	NA	TRBV9	TRBJ1-1	CASSPWGGGEAFF	TGTGCCAGCAGCCCTTGGGGCGGCGGTGAAGCTTTCTTT
TRBD1	NA	TRBV27	TRBJ2-7	CASSFGAGQGYEQYF	TGTGCCAGCAGTTTTGGAGCGGGACAGGGGTACGAGCAGTACTTC
TRBD1	NA	TRBV7-3	TRBJ1-2	CASSLAGGENYGYTF	TGTGCCAGCAGCTTAGCAGGGGGCGAAAACTATGGCTACACCTTC
NA	NA	TRBV19	TRBJ2-7	CASSRTDSYEQYF	TGTGCCAGCTCCCGGACTGACTCCTACGAGCAGTACTTC
TRBD1	NA	TRBV5-1	TRBJ2-5	CASSLQGGENQETQYF	TGCGCCAGCAGCTTACAAGGGGGCGAGAACCAAGAGACCCAGTACTTC
TRBD2	NA	TRBV18	TRBJ2-1	CASSPGLAGGKAYNEQFF	TGTGCCAGCTCACCGGGACTAGCGGGGGGAAAAGCCTACAATGAGCAGTTCTTC
TRBD1	NA	TRBV6-1	TRBJ2-1	CASSAGQGALLYNEQFF	TGTGCCAGCAGTGCCGGACAGGGGGCCCTACTATACAATGAGCAGTTCTTC
NA	NA	TRBV12-5	TRBJ2-3	CASGFAGSWPDTQYF	TGTGCTAGTGGTTTCGCGGGGAGCTGGCCAGATACGCAGTATTTT
NA	NA	TRBV7-6	TRBJ1-2	CASSQPGGYGYTF	TGTGCCAGCAGTCAGCCCGGAGGCTATGGCTACACCTTC